A selection of T cell receptor beta chains follows, all from one sample in a study of T-cell memory formation after mild COVID-19. Using its own MiXCR run on the 5' RACE reads, TCRdb lists one record per CDR3 protein. The repertoire holds over 120,000 distinct CDR3 sequences, about 19% seen once, with about 2.3% in the top ten. Specimen: PBMCs or a T cell subset sorted from them (not recorded which). These receptor sequences come from an adult woman who had mild COVID-19 (a few samples of this study predate the infection). Cell type and time point are not known. Both conserved end residues are part of each CDR3. The D gene is left open where the match is weak. Rows give clone size only sometimes, using once, few, many, or a class for an expanded clone.

TRBD1	TRBV5-1	-	TRBJ1-1	CASSYQASFQGAEAFF	TGCGCCAGCAGCTACCAGGCATCGTTCCAGGGGGCTGAAGCTTTCTTT
-	TRBV12-3/TRBV12-4	-	TRBJ1-2	CASSYDNTYGYTF	TGTGCCAGCAGTTACGACAACACCTATGGCTACACCTTC
TRBD1	TRBV20-1	few	TRBJ2-5	CSATDRAGTQYF	TGCAGTGCTACTGACAGGGCGGGGACCCAGTACTTC
-	TRBV10-3	-	TRBJ2-5	CAIRTGPEETQYF	TGTGCCATCAGGACGGGACCAGAAGAGACCCAGTACTTC
-	TRBV7-9	-	TRBJ2-3	CASSSPDMTQYF	TGTGCCAGCAGCTCTCCTGATATGACGCAGTATTTT
-	TRBV5-5	-	TRBJ1-1	CASSLQPQPNTEAFF	TGTGCCAGCAGCTTACAACCCCAACCGAACACTGAAGCTTTCTTT
TRBD1	TRBV5-1	-	TRBJ1-2	CASSLYSTGQDYGYTF	TGCGCCAGCAGCCTCTACTCTACGGGACAGGACTATGGCTACACCTTC
TRBD1	TRBV24-1	many	TRBJ2-7	CATSDSGRGSYEQYF	TGTGCCACCAGTGATTCAGGCAGGGGGAGCTACGAGCAGTACTTC
-	TRBV18	-	TRBJ2-1	CASSPGQYYNEQFF	TGTGCCAGCTCACCAGGACAGTATTACAATGAGCAGTTCTTC
-	TRBV7-3	-	TRBJ1-2	CASSSGPSHGYTF	TGTGCCAGCAGCTCCGGACCCTCCCATGGCTACACCTTC
-	TRBV20-1	few	TRBJ2-4	CSARIWDPAENIQYF	TGCAGTGCTAGGATTTGGGACCCCGCGGAAAACATTCAGTACTTC
-	TRBV5-1	few	TRBJ1-2	CASSETIGQYNYGYTF	TGCGCCAGCAGCGAGACAATAGGACAGTATAACTATGGCTACACCTTC
-	TRBV24-1	-	TRBJ2-5	CATSDFAGLGETQYF	TGTGCCACCAGTGATTTCGCAGGGTTGGGAGAGACCCAGTACTTC
TRBD2	TRBV6-1	few	TRBJ2-1	CASIPGLAGYNEQFF	TGTGCCAGCATTCCGGGACTAGCGGGCTACAATGAGCAGTTCTTC
-	TRBV12-3/TRBV12-4	few	TRBJ1-1	CASSTGPRRTEAFF	TGTGCCAGCAGTACCGGGCCTCGGAGGACTGAAGCTTTCTTT
TRBD1	TRBV24-1	few	TRBJ2-3	CATSEAGTGNTDTQYF	TGTGCCACCAGTGAAGCCGGGACAGGGAACACAGATACGCAGTATTTT
-	TRBV5-1	few	TRBJ2-3	CASSFSSLGTDTQYF	TGCGCCAGCAGCTTCTCTAGCCTGGGCACAGATACGCAGTATTTT
-	TRBV6-1	-	TRBJ2-3	CASSEAGGTDTQYF	TGTGCCAGCAGTGAAGCCGGGGGAACAGATACGCAGTATTTT
-	TRBV12-3/TRBV12-4	many	TRBJ2-1	CASRQRDNEQFF	TGTGCCAGCAGACAGAGAGACAATGAGCAGTTCTTC
-	TRBV25-1	few	TRBJ2-1	CASSDPGGSSYNEQFF	TGTGCCAGCAGTGATCCAGGGGGGAGCTCCTACAATGAGCAGTTCTTC
-	TRBV5-1	-	TRBJ2-3	CASSLGTETDTQYF	TGCGCCAGCAGCTTGGGGACAGAGACAGATACGCAGTATTTT
TRBD1	TRBV6-5	-	TRBJ1-2	CASIDRGRVNGYTF	TGTGCCAGCATAGACAGGGGGCGAGTTAATGGCTACACCTTC
-	TRBV12-3/TRBV12-4	few	TRBJ2-1	CASSFGSSYNEQFF	TGTGCCAGCAGTTTTGGGAGCTCCTACAATGAGCAGTTCTTC
-	TRBV7-9	-	TRBJ1-6	CATADGYNSPLHF	TGTGCCACCGCGGACGGGTATAATTCACCCCTCCACTTT
-	TRBV7-3	-	TRBJ2-2	CASSSGAGELFF	TGTGCCAGCAGCTCCGGAGCCGGGGAGCTGTTTTTT
TRBD2	TRBV7-7	-	TRBJ2-3	CASSLHGGSGASTDTQYF	TGTGCCAGCAGCTTACATGGAGGTAGCGGGGCGAGCACAGATACGCAGTATTTT
TRBD2	TRBV20-1	-	TRBJ2-7	CSAREASGSYEQYF	TGCAGTGCTAGAGAGGCTAGCGGGAGTTACGAGCAGTACTTC
-	TRBV3-1	-	TRBJ2-5	CASSQSRGGRETQYF	TGTGCCAGCAGCCAATCGCGTGGGGGCAGGGAGACCCAGTACTTC
TRBD1	TRBV5-1	-	TRBJ2-6	CASSFPGGIGSSGANVLTF	TGCGCCAGCAGCTTCCCAGGGGGTATCGGAAGCTCTGGGGCCAACGTCCTGACTTTC
TRBD2	TRBV7-2	-	TRBJ2-1	CASSTGRESGNEQFF	TGTGCCAGCAGCACGGGGCGGGAGAGTGGGAATGAGCAGTTCTTC
-	TRBV7-2	few	TRBJ2-7	CASSWSLLQARTYEQYF	TGTGCCAGCAGCTGGAGCTTGTTGCAGGCCCGCACCTACGAGCAGTACTTC
TRBD1	TRBV15	-	TRBJ2-3	CATSPGDRGTDTQYF	TGTGCCACCTCCCCGGGGGACAGGGGAACAGATACGCAGTATTTT
-	TRBV30	-	TRBJ2-3	CAWSGPGSDTQYF	TGTGCCTGGAGTGGTCCAGGTTCAGATACGCAGTATTTT
-	TRBV23-1	-	TRBJ2-5	CASSQNDRGVETQYF	TGCGCCAGCAGTCAGAACGACAGAGGAGTCGAGACCCAGTACTTC
-	TRBV6-1	-	TRBJ1-5	CASSEGGGGFRPQHF	TGTGCCAGCAGTGAAGGTGGCGGAGGCTTTCGGCCCCAGCATTTT
TRBD2	TRBV12-3/TRBV12-4	few	TRBJ2-1	CASSPSLAGGYNEQFF	TGTGCCAGCAGTCCATCACTAGCGGGAGGTTACAATGAGCAGTTCTTC
-	TRBV7-3	-	TRBJ1-2	CASSRGQPGANYGYTF	TGTGCCAGCAGCCGTGGACAGCCCGGAGCTAACTATGGCTACACCTTC
-	TRBV4-2	few	TRBJ2-5	CASSQDLMGQETQYF	TGTGCCAGCAGCCAAGATCTAATGGGGCAAGAGACCCAGTACTTC
-	TRBV20-1	few	TRBJ1-1	CSAIGTTTEAFF	TGCAGTGCTATAGGGACAACCACTGAAGCTTTCTTT
TRBD2	TRBV5-1	-	TRBJ2-1	CASSRQSGTRNEQFF	TGCGCCAGCAGCAGGCAGAGCGGGACCCGAAATGAGCAGTTCTTC
-	TRBV7-8	few	TRBJ2-1	CASSRPRNSYNEQFF	TGTGCCAGCAGCCGACCCCGGAATTCATACAATGAGCAGTTCTTC
TRBD1	TRBV7-8	few	TRBJ2-2	CASSWGQTNTGELFF	TGTGCCAGCAGCTGGGGACAGACGAACACCGGGGAGCTGTTTTTT
-	TRBV7-2	few	TRBJ1-3	CASSRQGASGNTIYF	TGTGCCAGCAGCCGACAAGGGGCCTCTGGAAACACCATATATTTT
TRBD1	TRBV7-2	few	TRBJ1-2	CASSWGTGPRYTF	TGTGCCAGCAGCTGGGGGACAGGGCCGCGCTACACCTTC
-	TRBV12-3/TRBV12-4	few	TRBJ1-6	CASRTPGYSPLHF	TGTGCCAGCAGGACTCCAGGGTATTCACCCCTCCACTTT
-	TRBV6-5	many	TRBJ2-1	CASSAWGQFF	TGTGCCAGCAGTGCCTGGGGGCAGTTCTTC
-	TRBV5-1	few	TRBJ2-2	CASSWRDSNTGELFF	TGCGCCAGCAGCTGGAGGGACTCGAACACCGGGGAGCTGTTTTTT
-	TRBV19	-	TRBJ2-1	CASSIVHNEQFF	TGTGCCAGTAGTATTGTGCACAATGAGCAGTTCTTC
-	TRBV21-1	few	TRBJ2-2	CASRRQNTGELFF	TGTGCCAGCCGACGACAGAACACCGGGGAGCTGTTTTTT
TRBD2	TRBV2	few	TRBJ2-3	CASSDGLAGDADTQYF	TGTGCCAGCAGCGATGGACTAGCGGGGGATGCAGATACGCAGTATTTT
TRBD1	TRBV7-8	-	TRBJ1-1	CASSLQVTDRVNTEAFF	TGTGCCAGCAGCTTACAGGTCACCGACAGGGTGAACACTGAAGCTTTCTTT